The 19 T cell receptor beta chains in this list originate from one sample, sequenced in a study of vaccination and CD4 T cells after COVID-19 (dated by TCRdb to between 2021 and 2024). The sample's time point label, in plain terms: late sampling 161 to 241 days after vaccination in a few convalescent patients. The meaning of the sample's treatment or condition label: approximately nine-day PBMC culture with coronavirus spike peptide pools or control peptides (ViraFEST assay). Antigens of these TCRs are unknown. Library method: PCR. The run used an Illumina iSeq 100. TCR sequencing of DNA from cultured CD4+ T cells used the Oncomine TCR Beta short-read assay at the Johns Hopkins FTIC core. The public reads were quality trimmed at Q25 with fastp and then assembled into clones with MiXCR by TCRdb, keeping productive beta chains. Rows with a matching CDR3 protein are joined into one entry that keeps the most common DNA and genes. Here the sample has around 27,000 distinct CDR3 sequences; roughly 38% occur a single time. Around 3.4% of the sample is held by the ten biggest clonotypes.

The specimen comprised CD4+ T cells from blood, cultured in vitro, sampled about 7 months after SARS-CoV-2 vaccination. The receptors were sampled from a human donor who had recovered from COVID-19.

This clonotype was picked up a small number of times. The rearrangement joins TRBV20-1 to TRBJ1-5; D is ambiguous. The CDR3 has 15 amino acids. Looked up from germline, CDR1 is DFQATT and CDR2 is SNEGSKA (reference sequence). V lost 3 bases to trimming and J lost 9 bases, with 21 bases between them. The CDR3 loop reads CSASRLTLPGSPQHF. The CDR3 region has the DNA TGCAGTGCTAGCAGACTGACGTTGCCCGGGTCGCCCCAGCATTTT.

The chain uses TRBV19 and TRBJ1-2; D might be TRBD1 (5 bases). V lost 1 base and J 9 bases, leaving 12 bases between the germline ends. This CDR3 comprises 13 residues. Germline V lookup: CDR1 LNHDA, CDR2 SQIVND (reference sequence). CDR3 sequence (DNA): TGTGCCAGTAGTATAGCCCAGGGAGTACGCTACACCTTC. It specifies CASSIAQGVRYTF.

This clonotype showed up just once. The CDR3 loop reads CASSSTGRPSSYNEQFF. The DNA of the CDR3 is TGTGCCAGCAGCTCGACCGGACGACCTAGCTCCTACAATGAGCAGTTCTTC. The chain carries TRBV7-3 and TRBJ2-1, with D hard to call. The V gene lost 4 bases and the J gene lost 0 bases, with 16 bases spanning the gap. The CDR3 covers 17 residues. CDR1 and CDR2 from the germline V gene are SGHTA and FQGTGA. The whole variable domain, remainder taken from reference TRBV7-3 and TRBJ2-1, is GAGVSQTPSNKVTEKGKYVELRCDPISGHTALYWYRQSLGQGPEFLIYFQGTGAADDSGLPNDRFFAVRPEGSVSTLKIQRTERGDSAVYLCASSSTGRPSSYNEQFFGPGTRLTVL.

The J gene is TRBJ1-2, the V gene TRBV19; D remains unclear. Looked up from germline, CDR1 is LNHDA and CDR2 is SQIVND (reference sequence). V lost 2 bases to trimming and J lost 0 bases, with 10 bases between them. This CDR3 region has 15 residues. The CDR3 loop reads CASSISVATNYGYTF. The CDR3 DNA sequence: TGTGCCAGTAGTATAAGCGTAGCGACTAACTATGGCTACACCTTC.

This clonotype has only a few counts. This chain uses TRBV20-1 with TRBJ2-5, with 10 bases lining up with TRBD2. This CDR3 is built from 16 residues. Trimming cost V 2 bases and J 1 base; bases outside gene matches: 7. Germline CDR1 reads DFQATT; CDR2 reads SNEGSKA (reference sequence). The CDR3 region has the DNA TGCAGTGCTAGAAGGGGGACTAGCGCATCCCAAGAGACCCAGTACTTC. Translating gives CSARRGTSASQETQYF.

The rearrangement joins TRBV19 to TRBJ1-2; D gene unclear. With 10 bases removed from V and 4 bases from J, the gap between germline ends came to 22 bases. The CDR3 loop spans 15 amino acids. Looked up from germline, CDR1 is LNHDA and CDR2 is SQIVND (reference sequence). CDR3 DNA: TGTGCCATAATGCCCCCGGGAAGTCCTCTCTATGGCTACACCTTC. Protein sequence: CAIMPPGSPLYGYTF. Drawing the rest from reference TRBV19 and TRBJ1-2, the complete variable domain is DGGITQSPKYLFRKEGQNVTLSCEQNLNHDAMYWYRQDPGQGLRLIYYSQIVNDFQKGDIAEGYSVSREKKESFPLTVTSAQKNPTAFYLCAIMPPGSPLYGYTFGSGTRLTVV.

This chain's CDR3 is CATSDTGTGLRKTQYF. CDR3 coding DNA: TGTGCCACCAGTGATACCGGGACAGGGTTGAGGAAGACCCAGTACTTC. The rearrangement links TRBV24-1 to TRBJ2-5, with 9 bases fitting TRBD1. The germline V gene encodes CDR1 KGHDR and CDR2 SFDVKD. The CDR3 extends over 16 amino acids. J gave up 6 bases and V 3 bases, and 10 bases lay outside the gene matches.

To note about this clonotype: One end of the junction fails to match germline, which may point to a read error. V and J are TRBV7-9 and TRBJ2-1; 7 bases are shared with TRBD2. CDR3 length: 16 residues. The germline V gene encodes CDR1 SEHNR and CDR2 FQNEAQ (reference sequence). CDR3 in amino acids: CASSLARGGSGNERFF. The CDR3 bases are TGTGCCAGCAGCTTAGCGCGGGGCGGGAGTGGCAATGAGCGGTTCTTC. The full variable domain, with the rest looked up from reference TRBV7-9 and TRBJ2-1, is DTGVSQNPRHKITKRGQNVTFRCDPISEHNRLYWYRQTLGQGPEFLTYFQNEAQLEKSRLLSDRFSAERPKGSFSTLEIQRTEQGDSAMYLCASSLARGGSGNERFFGPGTRLTVL.

V usage is TRBV7-2 and J usage is TRBJ2-5; no clear D gene. The CDR3 has 11 amino acids. With 6 bases removed from V and 3 bases from J, the gap between germline ends came to 5 bases. Per the germline V gene, CDR1 is SGHTA and CDR2 is FQGNSA. CDR3 protein: CASSIEETQYF. CDR3 in DNA: TGTGCCAGCAGTATTGAAGAGACCCAGTACTTC.

This clonotype was seen only a few times. The chain links TRBV7-3 to TRBJ1-1, with D possibly being TRBD1 (5 bases). The length of the CDR3 is 13 residues. V was clipped by 5 bases and J by 3 bases, with 10 bases between them. The germline gives CDR1 SGHTA, CDR2 FQGTGA. The CDR3 reads CASSVRGDTEAFF. CDR3 nucleotides: TGTGCCAGCAGCGTCCGGGGGGACACTGAAGCTTTCTTT.

The chain combines TRBV27 with TRBJ2-7; D remains unclear. Germline CDR1 MNHEY, CDR2 SMNVEV (reference sequence). Trimming pared 5 bases from V and 5 bases from J, leaving 13 bases between. This CDR3 has 13 amino acids. The CDR3, as DNA: TGTGCCAGCAGTCCATTTAATTCGGACGAGCAGTACTTC. Translation gives CASSPFNSDEQYF.

This clonotype was counted between two and nine times. The chain joins TRBV18 to TRBJ2-1, with TRBD2 as a possible D gene (6 bases). Between the trimmed V and J ends, which lost 4 bases and 5 bases, there was a span of 6 bases. The CDR3 has 12 amino acids. Per germline, CDR1 KGHSH and CDR2 LQKENI. The CDR3 DNA sequence: TGTGCCAGCTCACGGGAGGACAATGAGCAGTTCTTC. This gives the protein CASSREDNEQFF. Looking up the rest from reference TRBV18 and TRBJ2-1 gives the full variable domain: NAGVMQNPRHLVRRRGQEARLRCSPMKGHSHVYWYRQLPEEGLKFMVYLQKENIIDESGMPKERFSAEFPKEGPSILRIQQVVRGDSAAYFCASSREDNEQFFGPGTRLTVL.

V usage is TRBV19 and J usage is TRBJ2-2; D might be TRBD1 (6 bases). The ends were cut back, 5 bases at V and 4 bases at J, with 17 bases in the middle. The CDR3 consists of 16 residues. The V gene's germline CDR1 is LNHDA and CDR2 SQIVND (reference sequence). The CDR3 loop reads CASSGQQRPLTGELFF. CDR3 DNA sequence: TGTGCCAGTAGTGGACAGCAACGGCCCCTCACCGGGGAGCTGTTTTTT.

The CDR3 here is CASSLTTRTDSNQPQHF. CDR3 bases: TGCGCCAGCAGCTTAACCACCCGGACGGATAGCAATCAGCCCCAGCATTTT. V and J are TRBV5-1 and TRBJ1-5; D gene uncertain. The germline V and J ends were trimmed by 2 bases and 0 bases, with 15 bases remaining between them. Per the germline V gene, CDR1 is SGHRS and CDR2 is YFSETQ. CDR3 size: 17 residues.

This clonotype has a handful of counts. This chain's CDR3 is CATSREDTARAQYF. CDR3 nucleotide sequence: TGTGCCACCAGCAGAGAGGACACCGCGAGGGCCCAGTACTTC. The chain joins TRBV15 to TRBJ2-5; D is perhaps TRBD1 or TRBD2 (5 bases each). Germline CDR1 is LNHNV and CDR2 is YYDKDF (reference sequence). The CDR3 runs 14 residues. Trimming took 0 bases from V and 9 from J, leaving 14 bases between them.

The V call is TRBV20-1, the J call TRBJ2-3; 8 nucleotides align to TRBD2. J was trimmed by 6 bases and V by 4 bases; bases with no gene match: 9. Germline CDR1 and CDR2: DFQATT and SNEGSKA (reference sequence). There are 14 residues in the CDR3. Here the CDR3 DNA reads TGCAGTGCTATAAGCGGGAGTCCTGGTGATACGCAGTATTTT. This gives the protein CSAISGSPGDTQYF.

This chain connects TRBV9 to TRBJ2-3; no firm D call. Trimming stripped 0 bases from V and 6 bases from J, with 14 bases between. Germline CDR1 reads SGDLS; CDR2 reads YYNGEE. This CDR3 spans 15 amino acids. The CDR3 bases are TGTGCCAGCAGCGTAGGAGCTATAAGGACGGATACGCAGTATTTT. This codes for CASSVGAIRTDTQYF.

CDR3 loop: CASSLGNSGRMETQYF. The CDR3, as DNA: TGTGCCAGCAGCTTAGGGAATAGCGGGAGGATGGAGACCCAGTACTTC. The rearrangement links TRBV7-8 to TRBJ2-5, with 10 bases that match TRBD2. The CDR3 has 16 amino acids. CDR1 SGHVS and CDR2 FQNEAQ come from the germline V gene. Unmatched junction bases numbered 7, after V lost 1 base and J lost 5 bases.

This clonotype is medium-sized. The chain uses TRBV19 and TRBJ2-4; D unresolved. Between the trimmed V and J ends, which lost 1 base and 0 bases, there was a span of 4 bases. Germline loops: CDR1 LNHDA, CDR2 SQIVND (reference sequence). This CDR3 region has 14 residues. CDR3 coding DNA: TGTGCCAGTAGTATAGTACTAGCCAAAAACATTCAGTACTTC. The encoded protein is CASSIVLAKNIQYF.